The next 30 T cell receptor beta chains were all read from a single sample in a study of T cell responses to AZD1222 COVID-19 vaccine (dated by TCRdb to the early 2020s). Per the publication, the time point label means: baseline before first vaccination. Libraries were built with the immunoSEQ multiplex PCR assay. This immuneACCESS table, as held by TCRdb, lists in-frame sequences with V and J called but not all clones. Of the missing ones, under half trace to an unresolved V gene in checked studies; the others have no known cause. The table for this sample lists some 180,000 clones; approximately 92% of them were counted only once. The ten largest make up 1% to 1.5% of the sample. The sequences come from peripheral blood, collected on day 0 of AZD1222 vaccination. All receptors come from an adult in good health.

The gene calls are TRBV2 and TRBJ1-2, with 7 positions matching TRBD1. The CDR3 totals 15 residues. The V segment lost 6 bases and the J segment 4 bases; nucleotides outside the gene matches: 11. Per germline, CDR1 SNHLY and CDR2 FYNNEI. The CDR3 spells CASSRGRGQSYGYTF. The CDR3, as DNA: TGTGCCAGCAGCCGCGGGAGGGGACAGAGCTATGGCTACACCTTC.

V is TRBV19 and J is TRBJ2-3; 7 bases map to TRBD2. The trim removed 10 bases at V and 5 bases at J, leaving 12 bases unmatched. CDR3 length: 14 residues. Germline V gene data show CDR1 as LNHDA and CDR2 as SQIVND (reference sequence). The CDR3 is CATRRGGVGDTQYF. CDR3 nucleotide sequence: TGTGCCACCCGCCGCGGGGGAGTGGGAGATACGCAGTATTTT.

This clone came up a few times. The rearrangement links TRBV19 to TRBJ1-5; perhaps TRBD1 as D (5 bases). CDR1 is LNHDA and CDR2 is SQIVND in the germline V gene (reference sequence). CDR3 length: 14 amino acids. V lost 7 bases and J lost 7, with 17 bases in between. CDR3 bases: TGTGCCAGTAACAACCCCACAGGCGGCCAGCCCCAGCATTTT. This translates into CASNNPTGGQPQHF.

The chain recombines TRBV15 with TRBJ2-7, with a tentative D call TRBD2 (7 bases). CDR1 and CDR2 from the germline V gene are LNHNV and YYDKDF (reference sequence). The CDR3 is 15 amino acids. Trimming stripped 5 bases from V and 2 bases from J, with 16 bases between. The CDR3 region is CATSLLRGATYEQYF. CDR3 nucleotides: TGTGCCACCAGCCTCCTCCGGGGGGCTACCTACGAGCAGTACTTC.

The rearrangement uses TRBV5-1 and TRBJ1-1, with unresolved D. Germline V lookup: CDR1 SGHRS, CDR2 YFSETQ. This CDR3 has 16 residues. Deletions cut 0 bases from V and 3 bases from J, with 15 bases between. CDR3 nucleotide sequence: TGCGCCAGCAGCTTGGGGAGGTCGACGGGTGACACTGAAGCTTTCTTT. Its protein is CASSLGRSTGDTEAFF.

The chain has TRBV18 and TRBJ2-6; D might be TRBD1 (7 bases). CDR1 and CDR2 from the germline V gene are KGHSH and LQKENI. V was trimmed by 6 bases and J by 4 bases, leaving 16 bases between them. The CDR3 totals 16 residues. CDR3 sequence (DNA): TGTGCCAGCTCGCAGGCCAGGGGGGCCGGGGCCAACGTCCTGACTTTC. It yields the protein CASSQARGAGANVLTF.

This clone was recorded a few times. The gene calls are TRBV4-2 and TRBJ2-2, with D perhaps TRBD2 (5 bases). V lost 4 bases and J lost 7, with 31 bases in between. The germline gives CDR1 LGHNA, CDR2 YNFKEQ. The CDR3 consists of 20 residues. The CDR3: CASSLRQTIVPSSAGGELFF. CDR3 DNA: TGTGCCAGCAGCCTCCGCCAGACTATAGTTCCCTCTTCCGCGGGCGGGGAGCTGTTTTTT.

The chain uses TRBV30 and TRBJ1-5; D is undetermined. Trimming took 2 bases from V and 6 from J, leaving 14 bases between them. The CDR3 is 14 residues long. CDR1 GTSNPN and CDR2 SVGIG come from the germline V gene (reference sequence). The DNA of the CDR3 is TGTGCCTGGAGTCCTATTGGGCGCGGTCAGCCCCAGCATTTT. It encodes CAWSPIGRGQPQHF.

Details on this clone: The germline gene is not matched at one end of the junction; a read error may be the cause. The CDR3, as DNA: TGTGCCAGCAGCGGTCTAGTGTTT. Translation: CASSGLVF. The V call is TRBV5-5, the J call TRBJ1-1; no definite D call. This CDR3 spans 8 amino acids. The germline V gene encodes CDR1 SGHKS and CDR2 YYEKEE (reference sequence).

The CDR3 DNA follows: TGTGCCAGCAGCCGCGAGGGGACAGGGTCTGGGGCCAACGTCCTGACTTTC. Translation gives CASSREGTGSGANVLTF. The rearrangement joins TRBV6-4 to TRBJ2-6, with 9 bases that match TRBD1. The length of the CDR3 is 17 residues. Germline CDR1 reads MRHNA; CDR2 reads SNTAGT. The V segment lost 6 bases and the J segment 1 base; nucleotides outside the gene matches: 7.

The chain is built from TRBV28 and TRBJ1-1; the D gene is possibly TRBD1 (5 bases). Germline CDR1 MDHEN, CDR2 SYDVKM. V shed 6 bases and J shed 7 bases, with 12 bases lying between them. The CDR3 runs 12 residues. CDR3 sequence: CASSQTDFEAFF. In DNA, the CDR3 is TGTGCCAGCAGCCAGACAGACTTTGAAGCTTTCTTT.

The chain uses TRBV2 and TRBJ2-3; 7 positions agree with TRBD2. The germline V gene has CDR1 SNHLY and CDR2 FYNNEI. Losses at the gene ends were 8 bases for V and 4 bases for J; bases not matched to a gene: 15. CDR3 length: 16 residues. The CDR3 DNA is TGTGCCAGCGCCGCATTGGGGAGGGACTTGTCAGATACGCAGTATTTT. Translated: CASAALGRDLSDTQYF.

This clone was counted a few times. V usage is TRBV5-1 and J usage is TRBJ1-3; TRBD1 is a possible D gene (5 bases). Germline loops: CDR1 SGHRS, CDR2 YFSETQ. V lost 4 bases to trimming and J lost 4 bases, with 12 bases between them. The CDR3 runs 14 residues. CDR3 amino acids: CASSGQGSGNTIYF. In nucleotides, the CDR3 is TGCGCCAGCAGCGGGCAGGGATCGGGAAACACCATATATTTT.

The rearrangement links TRBV6-5 to TRBJ1-1; perhaps TRBD1 as D (5 bases). Trimming removed 9 bases from V and 3 bases from J, with 14 bases in between. Germline CDR1 MNHEY, CDR2 SVGAGI. The CDR3 consists of 13 residues. This CDR3 is CASNLRGDTEAFF. The CDR3 DNA follows: TGTGCCAGTAATTTAAGGGGCGACACTGAAGCTTTCTTT.

This clone was observed a single time. The chain carries TRBV6-2 or TRBV6-3 and TRBJ2-1; 8 positions match TRBD2. The germline gives CDR1 MNHEY, CDR2 SVGEGT. With V trimmed by 2 bases and J by 7 bases, 1 base remained unmatched. The length of the CDR3 is 13 residues. CDR3 in DNA: TGTGCCAGCAGTTACCCGGGGGGGAATGAGCAGTTCTTC. The encoded protein is CASSYPGGNEQFF.

Notes on this clone: Germline is not matched at one junction end, which may reflect a read error. V and J are TRBV7-3 and TRBJ1-6; D uncertain. From germline, CDR1 is SGHTA and CDR2 FQGTGA. The CDR3 spans 14 residues. The CDR3 region is CASSPLNYNSPPHF. The CDR3, as DNA: TGTGCCAGCAGCCCCCTCAACTATAATTCACCCCCCCACTTT.

The chain has TRBV7-8 and TRBJ2-1, with D possibly TRBD2 on 5 matching bases. The CDR3 covers 21 residues. V was shortened by 1 base and J by 0 bases, with 25 bases between the two germline ends. In germline, CDR1 is SGHVS, CDR2 FQNEAQ. The CDR3 DNA reads TGTGCCAGCAGCTTAGTATACCGGACTGGACGGGTAAGGAGCTCCTACAATGAGCAGTTCTTC. Translation: CASSLVYRTGRVRSSYNEQFF.

This clone was counted between two and nine times. The genes are TRBV6-1 and TRBJ2-4; D is ambiguous. The CDR3 is 13 residues long. The V end was cut by 2 bases, the J end by 7 bases, with 9 bases between. CDR1 and CDR2 from the germline V gene are MNHNS and SASEGT. CDR3 bases: TGTGCCAGCAGTGAAAACGGGTTGAACATTCAGTACTTC. Amino acid sequence: CASSENGLNIQYF.

This clone was seen only once. The gene calls are TRBV28 and TRBJ1-1; TRBD1 matches at 8 bases. Germline CDR1 MDHEN, CDR2 SYDVKM. Losses at the gene ends were 0 bases for V and 6 bases for J; bases not matched to a gene: 12. The CDR3 spans 17 residues. The CDR3 nucleotides are TGTGCCAGCAGTTTATGGAATAGAGGACAGGGAATGGCTGAAGCTTTCTTT. This gives the protein CASSLWNRGQGMAEAFF.

The chain carries TRBV6-1 and TRBJ1-3; D gene uncertain. CDR1 is MNHNS and CDR2 is SASEGT in the germline V gene. V lost 3 bases and J lost 1, with 4 bases in between. The CDR3 runs to 13 residues. This CDR3 reads CASSESSGNTIYF. The DNA of the CDR3 is TGTGCCAGCAGTGAGTCTTCTGGAAACACCATATATTTT.

The J gene is TRBJ1-4, the V gene TRBV12-3 or TRBV12-4; the D is unclear. Trimming pared 3 bases from V and 8 bases from J, leaving 7 bases between. The CDR3 runs 12 residues. The CDR3 is CASSFRGEKLFF. In DNA, the CDR3 is TGTGCCAGCAGTTTCCGAGGGGAAAAACTGTTTTTT.

The V and J genes are TRBV9 and TRBJ2-3; tentatively, D is TRBD2 (7 bases). Trimming removed 0 bases from V and 3 bases from J, with 14 bases in between. The CDR3 loop spans 16 amino acids. Germline V CDR1 and CDR2: SGDLS, YYNGEE. In DNA, the CDR3 is TGTGCCAGCAGCGTAGCTGAAGGGGGAGGGACAGATACGCAGTATTTT. Residues: CASSVAEGGGTDTQYF.

Points on this clone: The same CDR3 is also encoded by other DNA sequences in this sample. V and J are TRBV27 and TRBJ1-5, with D possibly TRBD1 on 5 matching bases. Trimming took off 2 bases at V and 6 bases at J, with 8 bases between the two ends. The CDR3 loop spans 13 amino acids. The germline gives CDR1 MNHEY, CDR2 SMNVEV (reference sequence). DNA for the CDR3: TGTGCCAGCAGTTTAAGCAGGGTTCAGCCCCAGCATTTT. Translation: CASSLSRVQPQHF.

CDR3 nucleotides: TGTGCCATCAGCGGGGCCGGAGGGACAGGGGTGGGTGAGCAGTACTTC. It is translated as CAISGAGGTGVGEQYF. The rearrangement links TRBV10-3 to TRBJ2-7; 10 bases are a match to TRBD1. The J segment lost 7 bases and the V segment lost 6 bases, leaving 15 bases of the junction unmatched. The CDR3 sequence is 16 residues long. CDR1 is ENHRY, CDR2 SYGVKD, per germline.

The rearrangement uses TRBV2 and TRBJ1-3; D gene ambiguous. V lost 2 bases and J lost 2, with 13 bases in between. This CDR3 has 16 amino acids. Germline lookup yields CDR1 SNHLY and CDR2 FYNNEI. CDR3 bases: TGTGCCAGCAGTGAAATCGGGGATCTGGCTGGAAACACCATATATTTT. This translates into CASSEIGDLAGNTIYF.

V is TRBV2 and J is TRBJ1-4, with D possibly being TRBD1 (6 bases). The CDR3 contains 17 residues. Germline V CDR1 and CDR2: SNHLY, FYNNEI. V lost 5 bases and J lost 0, with 16 bases in between. CDR3 DNA sequence: TGTGCCAGCAGTAAGACAGGCGAGTTTGCAACTAATGAAAAACTGTTTTTT. As protein: CASSKTGEFATNEKLFF.

The V gene is TRBV9, the J gene TRBJ1-6; a weak D match, TRBD1 (6 bases). The CDR3 length is 14 residues. V lost 3 bases to trimming and J lost 8 bases, with 12 bases between them. Germline lookup yields CDR1 SGDLS and CDR2 YYNGEE. CDR3 sequence (DNA): TGTGCCAGCAGCGCCGGGACATCCCATTCACCCCTCCACTTT. It codes for CASSAGTSHSPLHF.

The CDR3 DNA follows: TGTGCCAGCACAACCGGGGGACGGATCTATGGCTACACCTTC. This encodes CASTTGGRIYGYTF. This rearrangement joins TRBV28 to TRBJ1-2; TRBD1 is a possible D gene (5 bases). Trimming shortened V by 7 bases and J by 4 bases, and 16 bases separated the two germline ends. The CDR3 is 14 amino acids. The germline V gene has CDR1 MDHEN and CDR2 SYDVKM.

On this clone itself: Germline and junction disagree at one end, which may indicate a read error. V gene TRBV4-3 combines with J gene TRBJ2-1; 9 positions match TRBD1. This CDR3 region has 16 residues. Germline-derived CDR1 and CDR2 are LGHNA and YSLEER. CDR3: CASSQIRDRDYYEQFF. The DNA for the CDR3 is TGCGCCAGCAGCCAAATCCGGGACAGGGACTACTATGAGCAGTTCTTC.

This clone has just one count. The chain couples TRBV6-5 to TRBJ1-2; weak D call: TRBD1 (5 bases). The CDR3 covers 15 residues. Per the germline V gene, CDR1 is MNHEY and CDR2 is SVGAGI. Trimming stripped 2 bases from V and 4 bases from J, with 14 bases between. The DNA for the CDR3 is TGTGCCAGCAGTTACGGCCAGGGTTCGCGCTATGGCTACACCTTC. It translates to CASSYGQGSRYGYTF.